Shown below are 30 T cell receptor beta chains from a single sample sequenced in a study of cytomegalovirus exposure and HLA in healthy donors. Only in-frame clones appear in the TCRdb table, and some are missing; sequencing was by immunoSEQ multiplex PCR. The data contain some 110,000 clones, 75% to 90% of them singletons. Sequencing was done on a sample of PBMCs. The receptor set was obtained from a man between 18 and 29 years old in good health and CMV-seropositive.

The rearrangement joins TRBV5-4 to TRBJ1-3; D call uncertain. This CDR3 spans 15 amino acids. V was pared by 4 bases and J by 5 bases, with 16 bases between. Germline V gene data show CDR1 as SGHNT and CDR2 as YYREEE (reference sequence). As DNA, the CDR3 is TGTGCCAGCAGCAACCGGGATATCCTTCGAAACACCATATATTTT. The encoded protein is CASSNRDILRNTIYF.

This CDR3 reads CASSLISTEAFF. CDR3 sequence (DNA): TGTGCCAGCAGCCTTATCTCCACTGAAGCTTTCTTT. The rearrangement joins TRBV28 to TRBJ1-1; D is undetermined. Trimming took off 6 bases at V and 4 bases at J, with 9 bases between the two ends. The CDR3 loop spans 12 amino acids. CDR1 MDHEN and CDR2 SYDVKM come from the germline V gene. Using reference TRBV28 and TRBJ1-1 for the parts outside the CDR3, the full variable domain is DVKVTQSSRYLVKRTGEKVFLECVQDMDHENMFWYRQDPGLGLRLIYFSYDVKMKEKGDIPEGYSVSREKKERFSLILESASTNQTSMYLCASSLISTEAFFGQGTRLTVV.

The chain combines TRBV19 with TRBJ1-2; D not certain. The CDR3 has 12 amino acids. Trimming removed 3 bases from V and 5 bases from J, with 7 bases in between. CDR1 and CDR2 from the germline V gene are LNHDA and SQIVND (reference sequence). The CDR3: CASSMGIYGYTF. CDR3 in DNA: TGTGCCAGTAGTATGGGCATTTATGGCTACACCTTC.

Only one count was recorded for this clone. This chain joins TRBV11-2 and TRBJ1-1; perhaps TRBD1 as D (5 bases). Germline values: CDR1 SGHAT, CDR2 FQNNGV. The length of the CDR3 is 15 residues. V lost 1 base, J lost 6 bases, and 15 bases lay in between. CDR3 loop: CASSLVAGKGAEAFF. CDR3 DNA: TGTGCCAGCAGCTTAGTTGCAGGGAAAGGGGCTGAAGCTTTCTTT.

This clone showed up just a few times. The chain combines TRBV15 with TRBJ2-2; possibly TRBD1 for D (6 bases). Trimming left V 1 base short and J 1 base short, with 16 bases between. This CDR3 comprises 18 residues. CDR1 and CDR2 from the germline V gene are LNHNV and YYDKDF (reference sequence). The CDR3 reads CATSRAIRTVRNTGELFF. As DNA, the CDR3 is TGTGCCACCAGCAGAGCTATCAGGACAGTCCGGAACACCGGGGAGCTGTTTTTT.

The chain has TRBV7-2 and TRBJ1-1, with D perhaps matching TRBD1 (6 bases). This CDR3 contains 13 residues. Germline CDR1 reads SGHTA; CDR2 reads FQGNSA. V lost 6 bases to trimming and J lost 2 bases, with 10 bases between them. Here the CDR3 reads CASSQGFNTEAFF. The CDR3 DNA is TGTGCCAGCAGTCAGGGGTTCAACACTGAAGCTTTCTTT. Combining the CDR3 with reference TRBV7-2 and TRBJ1-1 gives the whole variable domain GAGVSQSPSNKVTEKGKDVELRCDPISGHTALYWYRQSLGQGLEFLIYFQGNSAPDKSGLPSDRFSAERTGGSVSTLTIQRTQQEDSAVYLCASSQGFNTEAFFGQGTRLTVV.

The chain is built from TRBV29-1 and TRBJ2-7, with TRBD2 as a possible D gene (5 bases). The germline V gene has CDR1 SQVTM and CDR2 ANQGSEA. The CDR3 loop spans 13 amino acids. With 4 bases removed from V and 5 bases from J, the gap between germline ends came to 15 bases. The CDR3 spells CSVVRGTRDEQYF. The CDR3 nucleotides are TGCAGCGTTGTCCGGGGTACCCGCGACGAGCAGTACTTC.

This clone was recorded once. The chain combines TRBV5-1 with TRBJ2-3; tentative D call: TRBD1 (6 bases). The germline V gene has CDR1 SGHRS and CDR2 YFSETQ. With 2 bases removed from V and 2 bases from J, the gap between germline ends came to 9 bases. The CDR3 contains 14 residues. This CDR3 is CASSFGDNTDTQYF. The CDR3 bases are TGCGCCAGCAGCTTCGGGGACAACACAGATACGCAGTATTTT.

This sequence joins TRBV28 and TRBJ2-7; no clear D gene. V lost 6 bases and J 4 bases, leaving 7 bases between the germline ends. CDR1 is MDHEN, CDR2 SYDVKM, per germline. The CDR3 totals 11 residues. Here the CDR3 reads CASSLKYEQYF. DNA of the CDR3: TGTGCCAGCAGCCTAAAATACGAGCAGTACTTC. The whole variable domain, remainder taken from reference TRBV28 and TRBJ2-7, is DVKVTQSSRYLVKRTGEKVFLECVQDMDHENMFWYRQDPGLGLRLIYFSYDVKMKEKGDIPEGYSVSREKKERFSLILESASTNQTSMYLCASSLKYEQYFGPGTRLTVT.

This chain joins TRBV6-1 and TRBJ1-3; possibly TRBD1 for D (5 bases). With 2 bases removed from V and 1 base from J, the gap between germline ends came to 9 bases. This CDR3 spans 15 amino acids. The germline V gene encodes CDR1 MNHNS and CDR2 SASEGT. This CDR3 is CASSELRGSGNTIYF. CDR3 nucleotide sequence: TGTGCCAGCAGTGAACTAAGGGGTTCTGGAAACACCATATATTTT.

The chain employs TRBV5-6 and TRBJ1-5; unclear D gene. The V gene lost 2 bases and the J gene lost 3 bases, with 6 bases spanning the gap. Germline V gene lookup returns CDR1 SGHDT and CDR2 YYEEEE. This CDR3 region has 13 residues. In DNA form, the CDR3 reads TGTGCCAGCAGCTTCCGTTACAATCAGCCCCAGCATTTT. Translating it yields CASSFRYNQPQHF.

V and J are TRBV27 and TRBJ1-1, with a weak D call TRBD1 (6 bases). V was trimmed by 5 bases and J by 6 bases, leaving 19 bases between them. Germline V gene data show CDR1 as MNHEY and CDR2 as SMNVEV (reference sequence). The CDR3 contains 15 residues. CDR3 in amino acids: CASSTGPSLLSEAFF. CDR3 DNA: TGTGCCAGCAGTACAGGGCCCTCCCTACTATCTGAAGCTTTCTTT.

V usage is TRBV29-1 and J usage is TRBJ2-1; tentative D call: TRBD2 (8 bases). This CDR3 is 14 amino acids long. Germline V gene data show CDR1 as SQVTM and CDR2 as ANQGSEA. Trimming took 6 bases from V and 0 from J, leaving 12 bases between them. In DNA, the CDR3 is TGCAGCGTCGGGGGGGACAGCTCCTACAATGAGCAGTTCTTC. This encodes CSVGGDSSYNEQFF.

The chain employs TRBV25-1 and TRBJ2-1; D perhaps matches TRBD1 (5 bases). The CDR3 has 12 residues. Germline V lookup: CDR1 MGHDK, CDR2 SYGVNS. V gave up 5 bases and J gave up 13 bases, with 15 bases separating them. Here the CDR3 reads CASSSQVGRQFF. CDR3 in DNA: TGTGCCAGCAGTTCTCAGGTGGGGCGTCAGTTCTTC.

The CDR3 sequence is CASSILRPNSYNEQFF. The CDR3 DNA follows: TGTGCCAGCAGTATCCTACGTCCCAACTCCTACAATGAGCAGTTCTTC. The rearrangement uses TRBV27 and TRBJ2-1; D unclear. Germline V gene lookup returns CDR1 MNHEY and CDR2 SMNVEV (reference sequence). V lost 5 bases and J 0 bases, leaving 14 bases between the germline ends. The CDR3 consists of 16 residues.

This chain uses TRBV11-2 with TRBJ2-5; D not resolved. From germline, CDR1 is SGHAT and CDR2 FQNNGV. Between the trimmed V and J ends, which lost 4 bases and 7 bases, there was a span of 13 bases. This CDR3 is 13 amino acids long. Here the CDR3 DNA reads TGTGCCAGCAGCTCCTCACTCGCAGGGACCCAGTACTTC. This sequence encodes CASSSSLAGTQYF. The full variable domain, in which reference TRBV11-2 and TRBJ2-5 provide the parts outside the CDR3, is EAGVAQSPRYKIIEKRQSVAFWCNPISGHATLYWYQQILGQGPKLLIQFQNNGVVDDSQLPKDRFSAERLKGVDSTLKIQPAKLEDSAVYLCASSSSLAGTQYFGPGTRLLVL.

The chain couples TRBV2 to TRBJ1-2; D may be TRBD1 (5 bases). With 10 bases removed from V and 4 bases from J, the gap between germline ends came to 13 bases. The CDR3 covers 12 residues. Germline CDR1 is SNHLY and CDR2 is FYNNEI. CDR3: CATSDSPYGYTF. CDR3 DNA sequence: TGTGCCACCTCAGACAGCCCCTATGGCTACACCTTC.

J is TRBJ2-1 and V is TRBV11-3, with D unclear. The V end lost 0 bases, the J end lost 2 bases, and 5 bases lay between the germline ends. CDR3 length: 14 residues. Germline assignment: CDR1 SGHNT and CDR2 YENEEA. In nucleotides, the CDR3 is TGTGCCAGCAGCTTAGATGGGCCCTACAATGAGCAGTTCTTC. This sequence encodes CASSLDGPYNEQFF.

The chain employs TRBV4-3 and TRBJ1-3; no reliable D call. This CDR3 region has 14 residues. Trimming removed 4 bases at V and 4 bases at J, with 11 bases between. Germline CDR1 is LGHNA and CDR2 is YSLEER. CDR3 nucleotide sequence: TGCGCCAGCAGCCCCGACAAGGCCGGAAACACCATATATTTT. Its translation: CASSPDKAGNTIYF.

The chain recombines TRBV5-4 with TRBJ2-1; TRBD1 agrees at 9 bases. The CDR3 is 15 amino acids. Germline-derived CDR1 and CDR2 are SGHNT and YYREEE (reference sequence). V lost 4 bases and J lost 6; bases outside the gene matches: 8. CDR3: CASSAEDRGGNEQFF. CDR3 bases: TGTGCCAGCAGCGCTGAGGACAGGGGCGGCAATGAGCAGTTCTTC. Looking up the rest from reference TRBV5-4 and TRBJ2-1 gives the full variable domain: ETGVTQSPTHLIKTRGQQVTLRCSSQSGHNTVSWYQQALGQGPQFIFQYYREEENGRGNFPPRFSGLQFPNYSSELNVNALELDDSALYLCASSAEDRGGNEQFFGPGTRLTVL.

The chain couples TRBV4-1 to TRBJ2-3, with 15 nucleotides matching TRBD2. Germline CDR1 MGHRA, CDR2 YSYEKL. Trimming removed 0 bases from V and 5 bases from J; junction bases left unmatched: 3. The CDR3 length is 17 residues. CDR3 sequence (DNA): TGCGCCAGCAGCCAAGAAGGGACTAGCGGGGGGAAAGATACGCAGTATTTT. Protein: CASSQEGTSGGKDTQYF.

The chain uses TRBV2 and TRBJ1-2; weak D call: TRBD1 (5 bases). Trimming shortened V by 7 bases and J by 1 base, and 16 bases separated the two germline ends. CDR3 length equals 15 residues. Germline V lookup: CDR1 SNHLY, CDR2 FYNNEI. The DNA for the CDR3 is TGTGCCAGCACTGGAGACAGCTTTAATAACTATGGCTACACCTTC. Translation: CASTGDSFNNYGYTF.

Of note for this clone: A junction end diverges from the germline sequence, so it may reflect a read error. The J gene is TRBJ2-1, the V gene TRBV2; D gene ambiguous. CDR3 length equals 14 residues. Per the germline V gene, CDR1 is SNHLY and CDR2 is FYNNEI. CDR3 region: CASREMSSYNEQFF. In DNA, the CDR3 is TGTGCCAGCCGTGAGATGAGCTCCTACAATGAGCAGTTCTTC.

A single count supports this clone. This chain uses TRBV23-1 with TRBJ2-5; 9 nucleotides agree with TRBD1. TRBV23-1 is an ORF, and what it does is uncertain. This CDR3 is built from 18 residues. V shed 4 bases, J shed 4 bases, and the junction held 16 bases outside the gene matches. CDR3 loop: CASSPYNTQGAGLETQYF. DNA for the CDR3: TGCGCCAGCAGTCCCTATAACACACAGGGGGCGGGTTTAGAGACCCAGTACTTC.

The chain recombines TRBV15 with TRBJ2-5; 9 bases map to TRBD1. CDR1 and CDR2 from the germline V gene are LNHNV and YYDKDF (reference sequence). The CDR3 runs 17 residues. The V and J ends lost 4 bases and 5 bases, in that order; junction bases with no gene match: 14. The CDR3 region has the DNA TGTGCCACCAGCAACCCAGAGGGACAGGGAGGTCGGGAGACCCAGTACTTC. This encodes CATSNPEGQGGRETQYF.

The V and J genes are TRBV30 and TRBJ1-6, with 8 nucleotides matching TRBD1. The CDR3 loop spans 14 amino acids. The germline V gene encodes CDR1 GTSNPN and CDR2 SVGIG (reference sequence). J gave up 7 bases and V 3 bases, and 5 bases lay outside the gene matches. The CDR3 protein is CAWSGQGGNSPLHF. Here the CDR3 DNA reads TGTGCCTGGAGCGGACAGGGAGGGAATTCACCCCTCCACTTT. Complete variable domain (other parts from reference TRBV30 and TRBJ1-6): SQTIHQWPATLVQPVGSPLSLECTVEGTSNPNLYWYRQAAGRGLQLLFYSVGIGQISSEVPQNLSASRPQDRQFILSSKKLLLSDSGFYLCAWSGQGGNSPLHFGNGTRLTVT.

The chain couples TRBV4-1 to TRBJ2-1, with 7 bases lining up with TRBD2. The CDR3 covers 16 residues. Germline loops: CDR1 MGHRA, CDR2 YSYEKL. V lost 4 bases to trimming and J lost 0 bases; unmatched junction nucleotides: 6. The CDR3 DNA sequence: TGCGCCAGCAGCCGCGGGGGAAGCCTCTCCTACAATGAGCAGTTCTTC. This encodes CASSRGGSLSYNEQFF.

The chain uses TRBV6-5 and TRBJ1-2; 9 bases are shared with TRBD1. This CDR3 region has 15 residues. With 7 bases clipped from V and 3 bases from J, the junction kept 9 bases outside the gene matches. Germline CDR1 and CDR2: MNHEY and SVGAGI. The CDR3 DNA follows: TGTGCCAGCACCTTGACAGGGGGGAGAGACTATGGCTACACCTTC. The encoded protein is CASTLTGGRDYGYTF.

CDR3 in DNA: TGTGCCAGCAGTTTAAGGAGGGGGCCAAAAGGCAATCAGCCCCAGCATTTT. It specifies CASSLRRGPKGNQPQHF. This chain joins TRBV27 and TRBJ1-5; 7 bases map to TRBD1. From germline, CDR1 is MNHEY and CDR2 SMNVEV (reference sequence). The V segment lost 2 bases and the J segment 2 bases; nucleotides outside the gene matches: 9. The CDR3 extends over 17 amino acids.

The chain links TRBV7-9 to TRBJ2-7, with a weak D call TRBD1 (5 bases). V shed 5 bases and J shed 0 bases, with 17 bases lying between them. The CDR3 runs 16 residues. Germline V gene sequence: CDR1 SEHNR, CDR2 FQNEAQ (reference sequence). CDR3 in amino acids: CASSRLGAVSSYEQYF. The DNA of the CDR3 is TGTGCCAGCAGCCGCCTTGGGGCGGTTAGCTCCTACGAGCAGTACTTC. Variable domain in full (rest from reference TRBV7-9 and TRBJ2-7): DTGVSQNPRHKITKRGQNVTFRCDPISEHNRLYWYRQTLGQGPEFLTYFQNEAQLEKSRLLSDRFSAERPKGSFSTLEIQRTEQGDSAMYLCASSRLGAVSSYEQYFGPGTRLTVT.